This T cell receptor (beta chain) was documented in a study of OX40 agonist ivuxolimab in advanced cancers. V was pared by 3 bases and J by 4 bases, with 13 bases between. The CDR3 length is 14 residues. In germline, CDR1 is MNHEY, CDR2 SMNVEV (reference sequence). Clones were read by immunoSEQ multiplex PCR, and TCRdb kept only the in-frame ones, dropping some. This sample has about 18,000 clones; 84% occur once, and the top ten carry less than 55%. V and J are TRBV27 and TRBJ2-7, with unresolved D. This clonotype was sampled from an adult with an advanced solid tumor such as melanoma, head and neck, liver or kidney cancer. The specimen comprised CD4+ or CD8+ T cells sorted from blood, sampled in a trial of the OX40 agonist ivuxolimab. The CDR3 nucleotides are TGTGCCAGCAGTTTGGACCCCCAAGCTTACGAGCAGTACTTC. Translation gives CASSLDPQAYEQYF.